This T cell receptor (beta chain) was obtained from a study of control samples from healthy donors and cancer patients. Repertoires were generated with immunoSEQ multiplex PCR, while TCRdb's copy carries only in-frame clones and drops some. This sample yields some 130,000 clones, of which just under 95% are seen a single time; less than 4% belongs to the top ten. Germline V gives CDR1 SQVTM, CDR2 ANQGSEA. The CDR3 is 13 residues long. The V end was cut by 4 bases, the J end by 3 bases, with 9 bases between. The clonotype comes from a man in his thirties or forties in good health. Material for sequencing was blood. The chain links TRBV29-1 to TRBJ1-4, with a tentative D call TRBD1 (5 bases). CDR3 nucleotides: TGCAGCGTTGCAGGGTTTGCTAATGAAAAACTGTTTTTT. This translates into CSVAGFANEKLFF.